One sample yielded the 25 T cell receptor beta chains listed below, sequenced in a study of blood T cell repertoires in COVID-19. Measured with immunoSEQ multiplex PCR; TCRdb has only the in-frame clones, and not every one. The repertoire holds around 67,000 clones, with about three quarters as singletons. The sequenced sample was peripheral blood. The origin of the receptors is a woman in her 70s with acute or convalescent COVID-19.

V and J are TRBV6-5 and TRBJ1-3; no definite D call. This CDR3 contains 13 residues. Trimming took off 7 bases at V and 0 bases at J, with 7 bases between the two ends. The germline gives CDR1 MNHEY, CDR2 SVGAGI. The CDR3: CASIRASGNTIYF. CDR3 bases: TGTGCCAGCATAAGAGCCTCTGGAAACACCATATATTTT.

This clone appeared a single time. The J gene is TRBJ2-1, the V gene TRBV5-1; 12 bases align to TRBD2. The V segment lost 0 bases and the J segment 7 bases; nucleotides outside the gene matches: 5. Germline CDR1 is SGHRS and CDR2 is YFSETQ. The length of the CDR3 is 16 residues. The DNA of the CDR3 is TGCGCCAGCAGCTTGGATGCTAGCGGGAGGGCAAATGAGCAGTTCTTC. Encoded protein: CASSLDASGRANEQFF. The full variable domain, with the rest looked up from reference TRBV5-1 and TRBJ2-1, is KAGVTQTPRYLIKTRGQQVTLSCSPISGHRSVSWYQQTPGQGLQFLFEYFSETQRNKGNFPGRFSGRQFSNSRSEMNVSTLELGDSALYLCASSLDASGRANEQFFGPGTRLTVL.

V gene TRBV18 combines with J gene TRBJ2-7; D may be TRBD1 (7 bases). The CDR3 is 15 amino acids. Germline CDR1 is KGHSH and CDR2 is LQKENI. Between the trimmed V and J ends, which lost 4 bases and 1 base, there was a span of 14 bases. In DNA, the CDR3 is TGTGCCAGCTCACTCTCAGGGGGGACTTCCTACGAGCAGTACTTC. This gives the protein CASSLSGGTSYEQYF.

This chain joins TRBV4-1 and TRBJ2-7, with a possible D match to TRBD1 (6 bases). The CDR3 runs to 15 residues. Germline CDR1 and CDR2: MGHRA and YSYEKL. The V end was cut by 0 bases, the J end by 0 bases, with 9 bases between. As DNA, the CDR3 is TGCGCCAGCAGCCAAGATTCAGGGGACTCCTACGAGCAGTACTTC. Translation gives CASSQDSGDSYEQYF.

The table lists this clone with a few counts. V and J are TRBV21-1 and TRBJ2-7; TRBD2, the table's D call, was not compared with the DNA. TRBV21-1 represents a pseudogene. The CDR3 sequence is 13 residues long. The CDR3 DNA reads TGTGCCAGCAGCCAATGGGGACTAGCGGTGCAGTACTTC. Protein sequence: CASSQWGLAVQYF.

This clone was counted only a few times. In nucleotides, the CDR3 is TGTGCCAGTAGTCATACCAGGGGGAGCTCTGGAAACACCATATATTTT. This sequence encodes CASSHTRGSSGNTIYF. The gene calls are TRBV19 and TRBJ1-3; 7 nucleotides match TRBD1. CDR1 and CDR2 from the germline V gene are LNHDA and SQIVND (reference sequence). CDR3 size: 16 residues. The J segment lost 0 bases and the V segment lost 5 bases, leaving 7 bases of the junction unmatched.

The chain employs TRBV24-1 and TRBJ2-2; 11 nucleotides align to TRBD2. The CDR3 runs 15 residues. V dropped 3 bases and J dropped 5; count of bases not matched to a gene: 1. Germline CDR1 is KGHDR and CDR2 is SFDVKD. The CDR3 DNA sequence: TGTGCCACCAGTGATCGGACTAGCGGGACCGGGGAGCTGTTTTTT. This translates into CATSDRTSGTGELFF.

The chain is built from TRBV6-5 and TRBJ1-3, with 7 bases fitting TRBD1. Germline V gene lookup returns CDR1 MNHEY and CDR2 SVGAGI. The length of the CDR3 is 13 residues. J lost 4 bases, V lost 10 bases, and 7 bases had no gene match. CDR3 residues: CAIGDRGGNTIYF. The CDR3 DNA reads as TGTGCCATAGGGGACAGAGGAGGAAACACCATATATTTT.

As to this clone: This same CDR3 is encoded by further DNA sequences in the sample. The chain has TRBV30 and TRBJ1-1; D gene uncertain. With 3 bases removed from V and 5 bases from J, the gap between germline ends came to 10 bases. The CDR3 runs to 12 residues. Looked up from germline, CDR1 is GTSNPN and CDR2 is SVGIG (reference sequence). The CDR3, as DNA: TGTGCCTGGAGGGGAGTGAGAACTGAAGCTTTCTTT. It encodes CAWRGVRTEAFF.

The gene calls are TRBV7-9 and TRBJ1-1, with 10 bases matching TRBD1. The CDR3 runs to 14 residues. Germline CDR1 reads SEHNR; CDR2 reads FQNEAQ (reference sequence). V lost 5 bases and J lost 5; bases outside the gene matches: 5. The CDR3 DNA reads TGTGCCAGCAGCCATATGGGACAGGGGACTGAAGCTTTCTTT. The encoded protein is CASSHMGQGTEAFF.

This clone was seen a few times. The rearrangement joins TRBV6-4 to TRBJ2-2; D is unresolved. V lost 4 bases to trimming and J lost 0 bases, with 3 bases between them. Germline V CDR1 and CDR2: MRHNA, SNTAGT. This CDR3 spans 13 amino acids. The CDR3: CASSGANTGELFF. DNA of the CDR3: TGTGCCAGCAGTGGCGCGAACACCGGGGAGCTGTTTTTT.

The V gene is TRBV11-2, the J gene TRBJ1-5; TRBD1 matches at 9 bases. CDR3 length: 17 residues. Germline CDR1 and CDR2: SGHAT and FQNNGV. J lost 4 bases, V lost 1 base, and 8 bases had no gene match. The CDR3 coding sequence is TGTGCCAGCAGCTTAGGGACAGGGGAGTTCAGGAATCAGCCCCAGCATTTT. Translating it yields CASSLGTGEFRNQPQHF. The full variable domain, completed using reference TRBV11-2 and TRBJ1-5, is EAGVAQSPRYKIIEKRQSVAFWCNPISGHATLYWYQQILGQGPKLLIQFQNNGVVDDSQLPKDRFSAERLKGVDSTLKIQPAKLEDSAVYLCASSLGTGEFRNQPQHFGDGTRLSIL.

The count of this clone is one. The chain combines TRBV19 with TRBJ2-7; TRBD2 is a possible D gene (6 bases). Trimming cost V 6 bases and J 4 bases, with 13 bases left between them. Germline values: CDR1 LNHDA, CDR2 SQIVND (reference sequence). The CDR3 runs 13 residues. The CDR3 coding sequence is TGTGCCAGTAGCGAGCGGAGGGGATACGAGCAGTACTTC. It is translated as CASSERRGYEQYF.

This chain joins TRBV5-6 and TRBJ2-7, with TRBD2 matching 8 bases. The germline CDR1 and CDR2 sequences are SGHDT and YYEEEE. The CDR3 runs to 15 residues. V dropped 2 bases and J dropped 4; count of bases not matched to a gene: 8. CDR3 region: CASSLLLSGTYEQYF. CDR3 DNA sequence: TGTGCCAGCAGCTTACTTCTTAGCGGGACTTACGAGCAGTACTTC. The full variable domain, its missing parts supplied by reference TRBV5-6 and TRBJ2-7, is DAGVTQSPTHLIKTRGQQVTLRCSPKSGHDTVSWYQQALGQGPQFIFQYYEEEERQRGNFPDRFSGHQFPNYSSELNVNALLLGDSALYLCASSLLLSGTYEQYFGPGTRLTVT.

The rearrangement uses TRBV5-1 and TRBJ1-1, with D maybe TRBD1 (5 bases). V dropped 5 bases and J dropped 4 bases, with 12 bases sitting between them. The CDR3 totals 13 residues. CDR1 and CDR2 from the germline V gene are SGHRS and YFSETQ. The CDR3 bases are TGCGCCAGCAGACAGGAGGGGAGCACTGAAGCTTTCTTT. Protein sequence: CASRQEGSTEAFF.

The chain is built from TRBV3-1 (or the pseudogene TRBV3-2) and TRBJ2-1; TRBD2 agrees at 10 bases. J was trimmed by 6 bases and V by 1 base; bases with no gene match: 3. This CDR3 contains 15 residues. CDR1 and CDR2 from the germline V gene are LGHDT and YNNKEL (reference sequence). The DNA for the CDR3 is TGTGCCAGCAGCCAAGGACTAGCGGGTGTCAATGAGCAGTTCTTC. Protein: CASSQGLAGVNEQFF.

A single count supports this clone. The rearrangement uses TRBV29-1 and TRBJ1-2; maybe TRBD1 (6 bases). The V end was cut by 4 bases, the J end by 1 base, with 13 bases between. CDR1 and CDR2 (germline): SQVTM, ANQGSEA. CDR3 length: 14 amino acids. CDR3 bases: TGCAGCGTTGCGGGGGGGGCGCTTAACTATGGCTACACCTTC. Its protein is CSVAGGALNYGYTF.

The chain joins TRBV7-2 to TRBJ1-1; the D is unclear. Germline CDR1 reads SGHTA; CDR2 reads FQGNSA. V lost 5 bases and J 6 bases, leaving 13 bases between the germline ends. The CDR3 loop spans 13 amino acids. CDR3: CASSQPSSAEAFF. The CDR3, as DNA: TGTGCCAGCAGCCAACCCAGTAGCGCTGAAGCTTTCTTT.

The CDR3 loop is CASTQTGNTEAFF. The CDR3 DNA reads TGTGCCAGCACCCAAACAGGGAACACTGAAGCTTTCTTT. The chain carries TRBV7-2 and TRBJ1-1, with a weak D call TRBD1 (5 bases). Germline V gives CDR1 SGHTA, CDR2 FQGNSA. Trimming pared 7 bases from V and 1 base from J, leaving 10 bases between. The CDR3 runs 13 residues.

The chain combines TRBV6-5 with TRBJ2-3; D may be TRBD2 (6 bases). There are 16 residues in the CDR3. Trimming left V 2 bases short and J 0 bases short, with 12 bases between. The germline gives CDR1 MNHEY, CDR2 SVGAGI. CDR3 coding DNA: TGTGCCAGCAGTTACCTCTGGCGGGGTAGCACAGATACGCAGTATTTT. Translating it yields CASSYLWRGSTDTQYF.

This clone showed up just a few times. The gene calls are TRBV2 and TRBJ2-3; 9 nucleotides agree with TRBD2. V gave up 6 bases and J gave up 2 bases; unmatched junction bases: 6. CDR1 is SNHLY, CDR2 FYNNEI, per germline. The CDR3 length is 15 residues. The CDR3 sequence: CASSVTSGLTDTQYF. Written as DNA, the CDR3 is TGTGCCAGCAGCGTGACTAGCGGTCTCACAGATACGCAGTATTTT.

The chain has TRBV28 and TRBJ2-1; a weak D match, TRBD2 (6 bases). This CDR3 has 15 amino acids. Trimming took 5 bases from V and 6 from J, leaving 17 bases between them. Germline V lookup: CDR1 MDHEN, CDR2 SYDVKM. CDR3 bases: TGTGCCAGCAGTCGTGCCGGGAGTCTGCTCAATGAGCAGTTCTTC. It is translated as CASSRAGSLLNEQFF.

The chain uses TRBV6-5 and TRBJ1-1; TRBD1 matches at 9 bases. CDR1 is MNHEY, CDR2 SVGAGI, per germline. V was pared by 6 bases and J by 3 bases, with 8 bases of the junction left unmatched. This CDR3 region has 15 residues. CDR3 bases: TGTGCCAGCAGACGGACGACAGGGGGGTACACTGAAGCTTTCTTT. As protein: CASRRTTGGYTEAFF.

The chain links TRBV19 to TRBJ1-2; 7 positions match TRBD1. This CDR3 is built from 17 residues. CDR1 is LNHDA, CDR2 SQIVND, per germline (reference sequence). After removal of 5 bases from V and 5 bases from J, the junction contained 17 bases not matched to a gene. The CDR3 is CASSPPPFSGTAYGYTF. Written as DNA, the CDR3 is TGTGCCAGTAGTCCTCCGCCGTTTTCCGGGACAGCTTATGGCTACACCTTC.

The rearrangement links TRBV19 to TRBJ1-1; maybe TRBD1 (5 bases). Germline V gene lookup returns CDR1 LNHDA and CDR2 SQIVND (reference sequence). This CDR3 has 16 amino acids. Trimming pared 7 bases from V and 3 bases from J, leaving 21 bases between. The CDR3 bases are TGTGCCAGTAATGTCGGCGGGGCCAGAACGTACACTGAAGCTTTCTTT. Its protein product is CASNVGGARTYTEAFF.